Given below is one T cell receptor beta chain in context. The antigen is not known. UMIs and sample barcodes were carried by the TCR alpha and TCR beta cDNA libraries that 5'RACE produced using constant-segment primers. Using its own MiXCR run on the 5' RACE reads, TCRdb lists one record per CDR3 protein. This table holds 450,000 to 650,000 distinct CDR3 sequences, 20% to 25% found once. This sample stems from a study of T-cell memory formation after mild COVID-19. As for the study in general: TCR clusters mostly belonged to single donors. General study points: Clones shrinking from day 15 to 85 showed even CD4/CD8 mixes; later expanders tilted CD4+.

Germline V CDR1 and CDR2: MNHEY, SVGAGI. CDR3 length equals 15 residues. V shed 6 bases and J 2 bases; nucleotides not matched to a gene: 2. The TCR comes from an adult woman who had mild COVID-19 (a few samples of this study predate the infection). Cell type and time point are not known. Sequenced: PBMCs or a T cell subset sorted from them (not recorded which). The J gene is TRBJ2-7, the V gene TRBV6-5, with 15 nucleotides matching TRBD2. CDR3 sequence (DNA): TGTGCCAGCAGGGGACTAGCGGGAGGAGCCTACGAGCAGTACTTC. Amino acids: CASRGLAGGAYEQYF.